This entry features one T cell receptor (beta chain) sequence. Produced via immunoSEQ multiplex PCR; TCRdb's table is partial and in-frame only. The table shows approximately 250,000 clones, with approximately 86% occurring only once. The Seattle site enrolled patients during active infection and followed them longitudinally. The data derive from a study of blood T cell repertoires in COVID-19. At the level of the study: T cells, B-cell-depleted T cells, or PBMCs supplied cDNA or gDNA.

This receptor was identified in a woman between 65 and 79 years old with COVID-19, enrolled during active disease. The sequenced sample was peripheral blood.

This CDR3 reads CASRATSGGAYEQYF. In DNA form, the CDR3 reads TGTGCCAGCAGGGCGACTAGCGGGGGGGCTTACGAGCAGTACTTC. The V and J genes are TRBV2 and TRBJ2-7; TRBD2 matches 14 bases. The CDR3 extends over 15 amino acids. V lost 6 bases to trimming and J lost 4 bases; unmatched junction nucleotides: 5. Germline loops: CDR1 SNHLY, CDR2 FYNNEI.